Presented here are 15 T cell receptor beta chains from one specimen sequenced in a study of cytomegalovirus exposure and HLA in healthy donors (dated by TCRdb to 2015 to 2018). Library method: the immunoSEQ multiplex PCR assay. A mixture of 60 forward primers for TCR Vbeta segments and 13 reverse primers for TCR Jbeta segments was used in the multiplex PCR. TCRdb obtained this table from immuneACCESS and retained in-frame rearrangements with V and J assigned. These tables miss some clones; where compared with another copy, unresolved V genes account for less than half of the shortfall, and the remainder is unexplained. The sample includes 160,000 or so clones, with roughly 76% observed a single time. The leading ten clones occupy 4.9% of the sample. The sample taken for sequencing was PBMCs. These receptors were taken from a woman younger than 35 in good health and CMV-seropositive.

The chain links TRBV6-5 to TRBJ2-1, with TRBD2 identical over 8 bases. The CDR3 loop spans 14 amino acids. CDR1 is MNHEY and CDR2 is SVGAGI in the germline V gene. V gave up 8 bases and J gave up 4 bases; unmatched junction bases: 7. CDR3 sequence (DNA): TGTGCCAGCGGGGGCGGGGGGACGTACAATGAGCAGTTCTTC. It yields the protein CASGGGGTYNEQFF.

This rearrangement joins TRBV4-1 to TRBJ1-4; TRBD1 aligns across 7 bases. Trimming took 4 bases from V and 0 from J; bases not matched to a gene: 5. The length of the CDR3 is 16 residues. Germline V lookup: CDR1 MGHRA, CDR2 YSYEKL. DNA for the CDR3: TGCGCCAGCAGCCCCGGACAGGACCCAACTAATGAAAAACTGTTTTTT. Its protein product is CASSPGQDPTNEKLFF.

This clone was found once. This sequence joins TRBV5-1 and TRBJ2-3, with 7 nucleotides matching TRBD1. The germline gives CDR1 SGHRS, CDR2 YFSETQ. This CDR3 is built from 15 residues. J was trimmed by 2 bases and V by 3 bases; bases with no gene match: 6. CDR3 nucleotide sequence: TGCGCCAGCAGCTACGACAGGGCCCACACAGATACGCAGTATTTT. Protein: CASSYDRAHTDTQYF.

In DNA form, the CDR3 reads TGTGCCAGCAGCTTAGGAAGCGGGGGGATCAATGAGCAGTTCTTC. This codes for CASSLGSGGINEQFF. The J gene is TRBJ2-1, the V gene TRBV7-7, with TRBD2 identical over 9 bases. Looked up from germline, CDR1 is SSHAT and CDR2 is FNYEAQ (reference sequence). Trimming removed 1 base from V and 6 bases from J; junction bases left unmatched: 4. This CDR3 has 15 amino acids.

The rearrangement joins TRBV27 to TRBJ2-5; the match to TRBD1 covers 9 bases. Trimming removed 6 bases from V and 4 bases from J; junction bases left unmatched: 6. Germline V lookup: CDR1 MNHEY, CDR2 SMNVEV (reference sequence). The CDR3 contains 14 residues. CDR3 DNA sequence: TGTGCCAGCAGGCTCGACAGGGGGTCAGAGACCCAGTACTTC. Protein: CASRLDRGSETQYF.

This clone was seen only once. CDR3 nucleotide sequence: TGTGCCTGGAGTAACCGGGATGAGCAGTTCTTC. The encoded protein is CAWSNRDEQFF. The chain links TRBV30 to TRBJ2-1; D gene unclear. From germline, CDR1 is GTSNPN and CDR2 SVGIG (reference sequence). The CDR3 consists of 11 residues. Trimming pared 2 bases from V and 8 bases from J, leaving 7 bases between.

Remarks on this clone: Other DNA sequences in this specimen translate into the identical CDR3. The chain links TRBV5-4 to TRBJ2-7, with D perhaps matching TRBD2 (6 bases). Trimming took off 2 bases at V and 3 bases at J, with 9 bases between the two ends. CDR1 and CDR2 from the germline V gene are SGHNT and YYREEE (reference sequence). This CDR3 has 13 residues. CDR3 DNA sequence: TGTGCCAGCAGCTTAGGACTACGCTACGAGCAGTACTTC. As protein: CASSLGLRYEQYF.

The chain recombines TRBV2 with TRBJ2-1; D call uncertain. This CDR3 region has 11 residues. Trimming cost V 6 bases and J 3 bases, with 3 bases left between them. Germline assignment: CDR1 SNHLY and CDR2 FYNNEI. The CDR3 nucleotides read TGTGCCAGCAGGAGCTACAATGAGCAGTTCTTC. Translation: CASRSYNEQFF.

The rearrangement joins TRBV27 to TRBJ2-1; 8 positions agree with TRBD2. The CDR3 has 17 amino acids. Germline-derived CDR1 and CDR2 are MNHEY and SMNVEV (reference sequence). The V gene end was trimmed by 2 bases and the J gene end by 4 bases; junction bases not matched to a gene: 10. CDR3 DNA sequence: TGTGCCAGCAGTTTAAAATGGGGGCGGGGGGCATACAATGAGCAGTTCTTC. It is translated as CASSLKWGRGAYNEQFF.

CDR3 DNA sequence: TGCGCCAGCAGTGAGCCAGGACAGGGTGCCTACACCTTC. It codes for CASSEPGQGAYTF. The chain joins TRBV10-1 to TRBJ1-2; 8 nucleotides align to TRBD1. Germline trimming cut 2 bases from V and 10 bases from J; bases unmatched to any gene: 6. The CDR3 spans 13 residues. From germline, CDR1 is WNHNN and CDR2 SYGVQD (reference sequence).

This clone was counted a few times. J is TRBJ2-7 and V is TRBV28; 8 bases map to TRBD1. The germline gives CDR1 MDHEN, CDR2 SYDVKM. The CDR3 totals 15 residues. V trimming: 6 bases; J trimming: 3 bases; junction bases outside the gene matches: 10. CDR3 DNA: TGTGCCAGCAGACCGGGGACAGGCTTATTCTACGAGCAGTACTTC. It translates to CASRPGTGLFYEQYF.

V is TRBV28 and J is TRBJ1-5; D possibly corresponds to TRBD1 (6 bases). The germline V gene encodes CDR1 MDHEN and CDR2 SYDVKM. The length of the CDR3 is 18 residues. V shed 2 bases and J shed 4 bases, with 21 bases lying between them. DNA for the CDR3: TGTGCCAGCAGTTTAAGACGACTCGAAGGAAGGGGGAATCAGCCCCAGCATTTT. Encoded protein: CASSLRRLEGRGNQPQHF.

The DNA of the CDR3 is TGTGCCAGCAGCCAAGCAGGGGGGAACACTGAAGCTTTCTTT. Residues: CASSQAGGNTEAFF. This chain links TRBV4-2 with TRBJ1-1; 7 bases fit TRBD1. The junction had 0 bases not matched to a gene; V was cut back by 1 base and J by 1 base. The CDR3 extends over 14 amino acids. Germline V gene data show CDR1 as LGHNA and CDR2 as YNFKEQ.

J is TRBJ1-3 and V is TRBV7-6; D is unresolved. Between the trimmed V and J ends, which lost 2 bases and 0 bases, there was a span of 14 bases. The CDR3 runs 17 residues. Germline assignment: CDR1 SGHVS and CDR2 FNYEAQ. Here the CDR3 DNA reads TGTGCCAGCAGCTTATGGGCAGGCTATAGCTCTGGAAACACCATATATTTT. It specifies CASSLWAGYSSGNTIYF.

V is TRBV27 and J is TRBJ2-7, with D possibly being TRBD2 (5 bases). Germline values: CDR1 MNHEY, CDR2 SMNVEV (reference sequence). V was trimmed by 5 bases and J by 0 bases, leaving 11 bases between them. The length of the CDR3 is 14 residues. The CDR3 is CASSPRRSSYEQYF. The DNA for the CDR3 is TGTGCCAGCAGTCCACGGAGGAGCTCCTACGAGCAGTACTTC.